This T cell receptor (beta chain) was documented in a study of T cell repertoires in cytomegalovirus infection. The CDR3 totals 19 residues. The ends lost 0 bases at V and 0 bases at J; junction bases unmatched: 8. Germline CDR1 reads ENHRY; CDR2 reads SYGVKD. MiXCR, run by TCRdb on the reads, gives a single entry per CDR3 protein. The sample yields under 300,000 distinct CDR3 sequences, 22% seen once. In the case of this clonotype: Antigen specificity is unknown.

The material sequenced was cultured PBMCs, taken from culture after CMV antigen stimulation. This clonotype was obtained from a human donor in good health (CMV status not recorded). Some clones in this sample may be carry-over from other donors' samples. This rearrangement joins TRBV10-3 to TRBJ2-6, with 7 positions matching TRBD1. This CDR3 is CAISESMDRSNSGANVLTF. CDR3 coding DNA: TGTGCCATCAGTGAGTCGATGGACAGGTCGAACTCTGGGGCCAACGTCCTGACTTTC.